Listed below are T cell receptor beta chains from one sample, sequenced in a study of a mutant IDH1 vaccine in newly diagnosed glioma. Repertoires were generated with immunoSEQ multiplex PCR, while TCRdb's copy carries only in-frame clones and drops some. The data hold roughly 34,000 clones, with roughly 80% observed a single time. No antigen has been identified for these receptors. Sequencing used PBMCs, obtained from a glioma patient whose treatment included an IDH1 peptide vaccine. Receptors were obtained from a man younger than 45 with glioma. The conserved cysteine and the conserved F or W are not part of the CDR3 here. Each record gives: clone size, V gene, CDR3 protein. Clone size, where shown, is once, few, many, or a class for clones that have expanded.

>-|TRBV10-3
AIRQRDQETQY
>-|TRBV7-9
ASSFYSLRGTEAF
>-|TRBV5-1
ASSLEDMSPLH
>-|TRBV30
AWSPTGDPYEQY
>-|TRBV18
ASSPGQAKPYSNQPQH
>-|TRBV27
ASSLTSPYTDTQY
>-|TRBV28
ASSLNLRGNTEAF
>-|TRBV19
ASSKTGNQETQY
>few|TRBV9
ASSVSGTRNQPQH
>medium-sized|TRBV7-8
ASSLGGTEGKSQY
>once|TRBV11-2
ASSLSHYEQY
>-|TRBV4-3
ASSQSQTAGADEQY
>-|TRBV9
ASSVKDRGGSQY
>-|TRBV7-8
ASSPETDYGYT
>-|TRBV19
ASMTGSSGNTIY
>few|TRBV5-6
ASSPGANEKLF
>-|TRBV5-1
ASSLATTAGRYEQY
>-|TRBV2
ASSVRQGGTDTQY
>-|TRBV9
ASSVEWGNTEAF
>medium-sized|TRBV18
ASSPTGRVDYGYT
>-|TRBV27
ASTKTGMNTEAF
>-|TRBV11-3
ASSAQEGGTGDTKGYT
>few|TRBV7-8
ASSFMLGDRGSGYT
>-|TRBV7-9
ASSFQTPGNYQPQH
>-|TRBV11-2
ASSMGQGTGELF
>once|TRBV5-4
ASSPTGTLYLQETQY
>-|TRBV29-1
SSSLGYTGELF
>-|TRBV7-2
ASSLDRVNEQF
>medium-sized|TRBV10-2
ASSERGALTDTQY
>-|TRBV7-8
ASSKKGQDLTYEQY
>-|TRBV28
ASSTGVIYGYT
>once|TRBV30
AWSEDTDTQY
>-|TRBV5-4
ASSPTGRLMNTEAF
>-|TRBV9
ASRSTGLANTGELF
>few|TRBV4-1
ASSHREVGTEAF
>once|TRBV18
ASSPAGGVGNQPQH
>-|TRBV9
ASSVGTGTTDTQY
>-|TRBV2
ASSPQSANYGYT
>-|TRBV19
ASSISRNEKLF
>once|TRBV5-6
ASSLGTVLGELF
>-|TRBV2
AIVLANTGELF
>few|TRBV6-5
ASSPTGRGTEAF
>-|TRBV19
ASSKGRENYGYT
>-|TRBV5-6
ASSPFWRGPSDEQY
>few|TRBV19
ASSGGRPWPDTQY
>few|TRBV5-1
ASSPAFAGNTGELF
>-|TRBV4-1
ASSQAPGREETQY
>-|TRBV6-1
ASSVGRLDTEAF
>-|TRBV5-1
ASSSSSVGGNNEQF
>-|TRBV19
ASSIWDRGQGNQPQH
>-|TRBV19
ASSPGQRGYEQY
>-|TRBV7-6
ASSLGSSTATYEQY
>-|TRBV27
ASSQGQDRIYNEQF